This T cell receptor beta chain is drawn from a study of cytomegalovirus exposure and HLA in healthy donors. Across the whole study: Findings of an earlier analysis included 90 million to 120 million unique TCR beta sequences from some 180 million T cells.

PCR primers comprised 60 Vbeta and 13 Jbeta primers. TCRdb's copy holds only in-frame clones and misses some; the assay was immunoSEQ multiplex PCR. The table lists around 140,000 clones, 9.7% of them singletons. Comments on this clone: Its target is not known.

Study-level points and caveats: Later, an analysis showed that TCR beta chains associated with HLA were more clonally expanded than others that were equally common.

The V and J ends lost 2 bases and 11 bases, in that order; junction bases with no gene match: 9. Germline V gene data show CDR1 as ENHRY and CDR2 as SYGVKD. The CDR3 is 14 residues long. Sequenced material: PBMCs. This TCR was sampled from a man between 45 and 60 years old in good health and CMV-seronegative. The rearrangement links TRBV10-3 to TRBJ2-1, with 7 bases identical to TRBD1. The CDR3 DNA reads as TGTGCCATCAGTGAGAGAACAGGGGCACAAAAGCAGTTCTTC. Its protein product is CAISERTGAQKQFF.